This T cell receptor (beta chain) was captured in a study of cytomegalovirus exposure and HLA in healthy donors. Study-level points and caveats: It was shown in a later analysis that HLA-associated TCR beta chains were more clonally expanded than other, equally common chains.

The PCR contained 60 Vbeta and 13 Jbeta primers. Generated by immunoSEQ multiplex PCR, the TCRdb table keeps only in-frame clones and is missing some. The repertoire holds 110,000 or so clones, more than 9.5% seen once, with approximately 16% in the top ten. The CDR3 is 18 amino acids. The trim removed 5 bases at V and 3 bases at J, leaving 17 bases unmatched. Germline-derived CDR1 and CDR2 are LNHDA and SQIVND (reference sequence). On this clone: Antigen specificity is unknown.

Specimen: PBMCs. The rearrangement links TRBV19 to TRBJ1-1, with 8 bases fitting TRBD1. The clonotype was recovered from a man aged 40-50 years in good health and CMV-seropositive. CDR3 bases: TGTGCCAGTAGTCCAGGGGACAGGAGGTTGGTGAAGGACACTGAAGCTTTCTTT. As protein: CASSPGDRRLVKDTEAFF.